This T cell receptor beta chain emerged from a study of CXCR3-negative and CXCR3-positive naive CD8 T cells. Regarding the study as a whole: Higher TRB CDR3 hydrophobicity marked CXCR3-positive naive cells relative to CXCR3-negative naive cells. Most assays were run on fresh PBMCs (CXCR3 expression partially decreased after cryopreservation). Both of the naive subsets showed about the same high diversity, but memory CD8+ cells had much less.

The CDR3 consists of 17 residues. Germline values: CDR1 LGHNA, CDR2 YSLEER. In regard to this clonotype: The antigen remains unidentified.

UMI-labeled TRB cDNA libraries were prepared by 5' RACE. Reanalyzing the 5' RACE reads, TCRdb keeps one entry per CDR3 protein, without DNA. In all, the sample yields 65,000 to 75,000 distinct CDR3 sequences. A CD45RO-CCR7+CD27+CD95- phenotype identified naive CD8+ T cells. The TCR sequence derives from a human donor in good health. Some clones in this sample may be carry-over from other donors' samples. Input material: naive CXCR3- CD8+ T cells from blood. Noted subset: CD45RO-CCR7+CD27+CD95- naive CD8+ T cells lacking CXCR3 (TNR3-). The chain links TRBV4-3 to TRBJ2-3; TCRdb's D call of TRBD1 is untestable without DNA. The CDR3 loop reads CASSQDARGGFGDTQYF.